The sequence of this T cell receptor beta chain was determined in a study of human T cells and chemical hapten exposure. As for the study in general: All through the roughly 26-week study, the scalp of each patient received diphenylcyclopropenone doses weekly. Women made up most patients, who had alopecia areata, totalis or universalis. Broader study findings: After DPC sensitization, TCRs above 1 in 1000 frequency showed no change.

TCRdb re-analysed the RACE reads in MiXCR, keeping a single row per CDR3 protein. The sample contains approximately 400,000 distinct CDR3 sequences, roughly 4.8% of which appear only once. Concerning this clonotype: What it recognizes is unknown.

The time point is: patch test 1, 2 weeks after DPC sensitization. The treatment was: therapeutic diphenylcyclopropenone sensitization with weekly scalp DPC. Patch tests were applied only after blood draws. The sequence was obtained from a woman in her 50s with alopecia areata. Some clones in this sample may be carry-over from other donors' samples. The sequencing used whole blood, collected in connection with sensitization to the hapten diphenylcyclopropenone (DPC).

CDR3 sequence (DNA): TGTGCCAGCTCATCGATGACTCCCAGCTCTGGAAACACCATATATTTT. Translating it yields CASSSMTPSSGNTIYF. The chain employs TRBV18 and TRBJ1-3; D call uncertain. Between the trimmed V and J ends, which lost 5 bases and 0 bases, there was a span of 14 bases. The CDR3 runs to 16 residues. From germline, CDR1 is KGHSH and CDR2 LQKENI.